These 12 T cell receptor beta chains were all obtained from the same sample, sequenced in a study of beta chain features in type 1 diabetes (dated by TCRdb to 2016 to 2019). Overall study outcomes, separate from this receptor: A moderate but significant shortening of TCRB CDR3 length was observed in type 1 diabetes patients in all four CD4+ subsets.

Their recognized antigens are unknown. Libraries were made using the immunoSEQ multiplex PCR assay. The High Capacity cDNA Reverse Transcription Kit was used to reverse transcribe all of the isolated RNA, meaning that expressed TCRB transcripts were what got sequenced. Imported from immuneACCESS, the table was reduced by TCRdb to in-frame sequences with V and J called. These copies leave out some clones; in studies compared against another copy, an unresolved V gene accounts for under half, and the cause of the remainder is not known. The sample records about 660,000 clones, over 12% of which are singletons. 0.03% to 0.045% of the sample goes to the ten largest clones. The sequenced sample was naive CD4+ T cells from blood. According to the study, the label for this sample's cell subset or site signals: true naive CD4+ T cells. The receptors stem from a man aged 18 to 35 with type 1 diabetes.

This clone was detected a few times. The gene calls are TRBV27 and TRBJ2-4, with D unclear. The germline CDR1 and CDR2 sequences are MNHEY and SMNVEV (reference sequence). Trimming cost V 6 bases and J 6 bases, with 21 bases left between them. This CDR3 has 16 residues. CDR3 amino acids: CASSATVFRPVNIQYF. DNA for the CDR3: TGTGCCAGCAGCGCCACCGTCTTCAGGCCGGTAAACATTCAGTACTTC.

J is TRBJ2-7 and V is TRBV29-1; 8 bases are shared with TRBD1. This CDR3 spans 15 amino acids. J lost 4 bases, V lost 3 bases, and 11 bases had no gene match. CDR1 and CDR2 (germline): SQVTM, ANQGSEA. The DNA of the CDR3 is TGCAGCGTTGACCTCTACGGGACAGGTATTTACGAGCAGTACTTC. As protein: CSVDLYGTGIYEQYF.

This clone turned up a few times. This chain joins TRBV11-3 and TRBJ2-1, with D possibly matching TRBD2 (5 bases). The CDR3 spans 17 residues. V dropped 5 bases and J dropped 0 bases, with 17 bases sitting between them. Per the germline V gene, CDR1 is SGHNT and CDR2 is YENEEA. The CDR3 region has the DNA TGTGCCAGCAGCGCCGGCCCGGCGGGTTACTCCTACAATGAGCAGTTCTTC. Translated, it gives CASSAGPAGYSYNEQFF.

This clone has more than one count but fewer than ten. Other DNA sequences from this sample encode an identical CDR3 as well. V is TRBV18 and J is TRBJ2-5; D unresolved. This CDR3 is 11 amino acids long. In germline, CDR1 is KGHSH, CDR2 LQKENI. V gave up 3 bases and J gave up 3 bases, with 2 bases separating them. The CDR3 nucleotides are TGTGCCAGCTCACCGGAAGAGACCCAGTACTTC. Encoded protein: CASSPEETQYF.

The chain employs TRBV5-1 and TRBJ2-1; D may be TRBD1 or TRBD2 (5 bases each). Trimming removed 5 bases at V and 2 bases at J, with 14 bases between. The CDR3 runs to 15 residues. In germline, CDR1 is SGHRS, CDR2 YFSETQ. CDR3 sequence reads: CASRPGTLTYNEQFF. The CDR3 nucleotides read TGCGCCAGCAGACCCGGGACCCTAACCTACAATGAGCAGTTCTTC.

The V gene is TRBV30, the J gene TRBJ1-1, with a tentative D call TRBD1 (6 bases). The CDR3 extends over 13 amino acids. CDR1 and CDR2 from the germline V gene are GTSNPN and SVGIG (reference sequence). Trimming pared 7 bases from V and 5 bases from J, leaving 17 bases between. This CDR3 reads CASRRGGYTEAFF. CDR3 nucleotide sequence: TGTGCCTCGCGTAGGGGGGGTTATACTGAAGCTTTCTTT.

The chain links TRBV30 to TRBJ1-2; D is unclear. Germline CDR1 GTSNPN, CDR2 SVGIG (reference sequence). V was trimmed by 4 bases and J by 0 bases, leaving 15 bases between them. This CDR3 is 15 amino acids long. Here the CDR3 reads CAWITPGNTNYGYTF. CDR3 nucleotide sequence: TGTGCCTGGATAACCCCGGGTAACACTAACTATGGCTACACCTTC.

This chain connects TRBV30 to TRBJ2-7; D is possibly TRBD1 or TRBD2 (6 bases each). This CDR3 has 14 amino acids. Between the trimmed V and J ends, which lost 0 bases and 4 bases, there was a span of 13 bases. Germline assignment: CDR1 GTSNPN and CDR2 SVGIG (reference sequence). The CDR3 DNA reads TGTGCCTGGAGTGTACCCGGGGGCGGGTACGAGCAGTACTTC. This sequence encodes CAWSVPGGGYEQYF.

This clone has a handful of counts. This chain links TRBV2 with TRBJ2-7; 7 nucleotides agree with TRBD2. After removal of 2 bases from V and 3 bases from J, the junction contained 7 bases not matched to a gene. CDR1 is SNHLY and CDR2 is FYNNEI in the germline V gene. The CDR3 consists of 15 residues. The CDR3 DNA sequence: TGTGCCAGCAGTGAAAGACTAGCATATAACTACGAGCAGTACTTC. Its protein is CASSERLAYNYEQYF.

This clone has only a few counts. This CDR3 reads CAWSDFRLNSPLHF. CDR3 coding DNA: TGTGCCTGGAGCGACTTCCGGCTAAATTCACCCCTCCACTTT. The V and J genes are TRBV30 and TRBJ1-6; D is unresolved. Trimming took 3 bases from V and 7 from J, leaving 13 bases between them. There are 14 residues in the CDR3. CDR1 and CDR2 (germline): GTSNPN, SVGIG (reference sequence).

CDR3: CASSPTAYTGELFF. CDR3 sequence (DNA): TGTGCCAGCAGCCCGACAGCGTACACCGGGGAGCTGTTTTTT. J is TRBJ2-2 and V is TRBV7-9, with a tentative D call TRBD1 (5 bases). Looked up from germline, CDR1 is SEHNR and CDR2 is FQNEAQ (reference sequence). The CDR3 loop spans 14 amino acids. V was clipped by 5 bases and J by 3 bases, with 10 bases between them.

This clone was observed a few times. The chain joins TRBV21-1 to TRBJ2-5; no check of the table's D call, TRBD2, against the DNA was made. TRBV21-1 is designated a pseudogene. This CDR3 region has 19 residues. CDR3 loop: CASSKETPNVAGEQETQYF. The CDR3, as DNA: TGTGCCAGCAGCAAAGAGACCCCCAACGTAGCGGGGGAGCAAGAGACCCAGTACTTC.